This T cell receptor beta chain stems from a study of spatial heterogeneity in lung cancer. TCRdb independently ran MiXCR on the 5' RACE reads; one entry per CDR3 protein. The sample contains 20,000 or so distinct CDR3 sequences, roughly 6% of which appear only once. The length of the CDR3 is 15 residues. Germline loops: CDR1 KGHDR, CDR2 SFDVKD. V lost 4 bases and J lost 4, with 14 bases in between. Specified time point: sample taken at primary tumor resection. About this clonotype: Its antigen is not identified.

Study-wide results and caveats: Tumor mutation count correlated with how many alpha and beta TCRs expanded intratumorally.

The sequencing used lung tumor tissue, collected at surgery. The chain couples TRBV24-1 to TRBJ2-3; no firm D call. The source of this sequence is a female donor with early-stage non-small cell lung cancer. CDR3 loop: CATSDPLNSADTQYF. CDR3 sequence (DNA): TGTGCCACCAGTGACCCTCTGAACTCTGCAGATACGCAGTATTTT.